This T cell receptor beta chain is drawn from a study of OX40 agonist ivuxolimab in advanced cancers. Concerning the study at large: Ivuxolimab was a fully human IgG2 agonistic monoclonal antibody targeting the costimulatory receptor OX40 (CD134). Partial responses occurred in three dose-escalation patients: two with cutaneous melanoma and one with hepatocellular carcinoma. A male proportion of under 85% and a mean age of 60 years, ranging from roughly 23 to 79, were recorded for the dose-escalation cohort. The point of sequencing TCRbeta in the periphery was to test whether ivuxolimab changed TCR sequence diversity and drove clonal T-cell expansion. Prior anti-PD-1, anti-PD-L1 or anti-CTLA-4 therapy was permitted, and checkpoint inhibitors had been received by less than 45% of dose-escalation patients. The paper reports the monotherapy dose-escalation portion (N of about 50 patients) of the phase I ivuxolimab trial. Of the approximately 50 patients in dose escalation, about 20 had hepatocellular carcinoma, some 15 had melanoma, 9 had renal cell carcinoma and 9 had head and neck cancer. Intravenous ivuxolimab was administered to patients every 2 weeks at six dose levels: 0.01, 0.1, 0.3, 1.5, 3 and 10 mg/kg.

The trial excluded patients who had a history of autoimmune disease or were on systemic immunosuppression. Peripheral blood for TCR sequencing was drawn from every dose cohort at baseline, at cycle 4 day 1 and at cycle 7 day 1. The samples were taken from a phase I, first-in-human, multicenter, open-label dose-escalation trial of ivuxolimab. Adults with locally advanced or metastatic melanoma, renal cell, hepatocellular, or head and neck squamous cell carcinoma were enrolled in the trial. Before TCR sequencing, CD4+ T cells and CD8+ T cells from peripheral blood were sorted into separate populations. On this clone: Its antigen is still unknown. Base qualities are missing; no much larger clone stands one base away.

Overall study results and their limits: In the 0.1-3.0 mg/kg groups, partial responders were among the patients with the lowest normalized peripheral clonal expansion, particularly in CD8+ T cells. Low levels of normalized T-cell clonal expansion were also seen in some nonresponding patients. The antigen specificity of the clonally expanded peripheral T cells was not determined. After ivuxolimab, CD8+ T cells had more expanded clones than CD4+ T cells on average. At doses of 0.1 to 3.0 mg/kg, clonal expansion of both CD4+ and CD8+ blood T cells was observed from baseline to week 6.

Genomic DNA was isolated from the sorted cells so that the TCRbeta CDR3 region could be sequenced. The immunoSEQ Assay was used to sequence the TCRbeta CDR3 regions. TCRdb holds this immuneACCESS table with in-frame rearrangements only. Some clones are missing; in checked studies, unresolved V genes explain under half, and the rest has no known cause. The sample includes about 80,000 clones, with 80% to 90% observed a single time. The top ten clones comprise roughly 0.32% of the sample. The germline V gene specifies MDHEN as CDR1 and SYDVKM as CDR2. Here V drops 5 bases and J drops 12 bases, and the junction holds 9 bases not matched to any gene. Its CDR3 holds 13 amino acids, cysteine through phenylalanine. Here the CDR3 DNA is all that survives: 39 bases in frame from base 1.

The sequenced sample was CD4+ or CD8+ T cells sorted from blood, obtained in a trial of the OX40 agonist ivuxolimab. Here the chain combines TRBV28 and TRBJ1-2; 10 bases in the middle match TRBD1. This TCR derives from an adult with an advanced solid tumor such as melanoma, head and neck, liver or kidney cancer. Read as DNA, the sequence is TGTGCCAGCAGTCCCCGGGACAGGGGAAGTAACACCTTC. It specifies CASSPRDRGSNTF.